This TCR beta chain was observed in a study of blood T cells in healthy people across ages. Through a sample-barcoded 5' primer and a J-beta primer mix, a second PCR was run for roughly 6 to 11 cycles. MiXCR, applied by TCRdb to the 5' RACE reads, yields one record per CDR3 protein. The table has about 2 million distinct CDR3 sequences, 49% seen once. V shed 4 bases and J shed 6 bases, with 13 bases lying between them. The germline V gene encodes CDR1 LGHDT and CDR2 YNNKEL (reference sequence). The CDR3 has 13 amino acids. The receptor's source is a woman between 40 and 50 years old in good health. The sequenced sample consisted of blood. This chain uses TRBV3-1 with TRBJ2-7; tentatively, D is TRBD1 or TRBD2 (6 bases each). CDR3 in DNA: TGTGCCAGCAGCCGAGGGGGGCAGGGCGAGCAGTACTTC. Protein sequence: CASSRGGQGEQYF.